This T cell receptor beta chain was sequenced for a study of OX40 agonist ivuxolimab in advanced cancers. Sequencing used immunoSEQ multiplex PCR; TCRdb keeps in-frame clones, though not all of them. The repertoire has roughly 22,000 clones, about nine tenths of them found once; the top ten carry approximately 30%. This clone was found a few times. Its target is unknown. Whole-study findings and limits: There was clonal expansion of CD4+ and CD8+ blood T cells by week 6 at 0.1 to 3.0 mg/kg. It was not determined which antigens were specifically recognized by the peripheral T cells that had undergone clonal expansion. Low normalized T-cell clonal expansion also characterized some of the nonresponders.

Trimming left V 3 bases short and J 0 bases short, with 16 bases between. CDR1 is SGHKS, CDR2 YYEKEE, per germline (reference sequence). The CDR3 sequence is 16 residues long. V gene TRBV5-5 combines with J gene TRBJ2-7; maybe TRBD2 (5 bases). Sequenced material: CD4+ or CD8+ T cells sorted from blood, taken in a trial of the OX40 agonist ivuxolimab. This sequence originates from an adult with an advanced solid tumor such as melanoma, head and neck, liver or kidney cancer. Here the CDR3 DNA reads TGTGCCAGCAGCTCTAGTTCCAGGACTCGCTCCTACGAGCAGTACTTC. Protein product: CASSSSSRTRSYEQYF. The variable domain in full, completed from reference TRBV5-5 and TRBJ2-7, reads DAGVTQSPTHLIKTRGQQVTLRCSPISGHKSVSWYQQVLGQGPQFIFQYYEKEERGRGNFPDRFSARQFPNYSSELNVNALLLGDSALYLCASSSSSRTRSYEQYFGPGTRLTVT.